This T cell receptor beta chain was retrieved from a study of blood T cell repertoires in COVID-19. The germline V gene has CDR1 MGHDK and CDR2 SYGVNS. J was trimmed by 8 bases and V by 3 bases; bases with no gene match: 13. CDR3 length: 17 amino acids. Assay: immunoSEQ multiplex PCR; the TCRdb copy retains only in-frame clones and omits some. The table includes 180,000 or so clones, about 84% detected once. Sequencing was performed on PBMCs or T cells enriched from blood (not recorded which). This clonotype was obtained from a woman aged 30 to 39 who had recovered from COVID-19. The chain links TRBV25-1 to TRBJ1-6; TRBD1 agrees at 7 bases. CDR3: CASSDLGWGTDDSPLHF. Here the CDR3 DNA reads TGTGCCAGCAGTGATCTCGGGTGGGGGACAGATGATTCACCCCTCCACTTT. Based on the CDR3 plus reference TRBV25-1 and TRBJ1-6, the full variable domain is EADIYQTPRYLVIGTGKKITLECSQTMGHDKMYWYQQDPGMELHLIHYSYGVNSTEKGDLSSESTVSRIRTEHFPLTLESARPSHTSQYLCASSDLGWGTDDSPLHFGNGTRLTVT.